This TCR beta chain was captured in a study of human T cells and chemical hapten exposure. The study, taken as a whole, reports: With regard to DPC sensitization, TCRs above 1 in 1000 frequency did not change.

Time point indicated: healthy volunteer bleed at 2 weeks. Total RNA extraction was carried out from unfractionated whole blood. TCRdb reprocessed the RACE reads via MiXCR and lists one record per CDR3 protein. The table has under 95,000 distinct CDR3 sequences, approximately 10% seen once. Regarding this clonotype: No antigen is known for it.

The TCR was taken from a female donor in good health. Some clones in this sample may be carry-over from other donors' samples. Sample: whole blood.

The CDR3 loop reads CASSQGLAGGCGEQYF. CDR3 bases: TGTGCCAGCAGCCAAGGACTAGCGGGAGGGTGCGGCGAGCAGTACTTC. The chain recombines TRBV4-2 with TRBJ2-7; TRBD2 aligns across 14 bases. This CDR3 has 16 amino acids. Germline V CDR1 and CDR2: LGHNA, YNFKEQ. The V segment lost 1 base and the J segment 6 bases; nucleotides outside the gene matches: 5.